The 17 T cell receptor beta chains listed next were all sequenced from one sample in a study of cytomegalovirus exposure and HLA in healthy donors. Use of 60 Vbeta and 13 Jbeta primers characterized the PCR. TCRdb's copy holds only in-frame clones and misses some; the assay was immunoSEQ multiplex PCR. The specimen's table records around 34,000 clones. Sequenced: PBMCs. These receptor sequences come from a middle-aged woman in good health and CMV-seropositive.

This rearrangement joins TRBV5-1 to TRBJ2-7; 7 nucleotides align to TRBD1. The CDR3 covers 14 residues. CDR1 is SGHRS, CDR2 YFSETQ, per germline. V shed 4 bases, J shed 3 bases, and the junction held 7 bases outside the gene matches. The DNA of the CDR3 is TGCGCCAGCAGCGGCCCGGGACAGAGCTACGAGCAGTACTTC. Translated: CASSGPGQSYEQYF.

This chain uses TRBV4-3 with TRBJ2-7; a weak D match, TRBD1 (6 bases). The ends were cut back, 1 base at V and 3 bases at J, with 10 bases in the middle. Germline V CDR1 and CDR2: LGHNA, YSLEER. The CDR3 totals 14 residues. CDR3 amino acids: CASSQGTDLYEQYF. CDR3 DNA sequence: TGCGCCAGCAGCCAAGGGACAGACCTCTACGAGCAGTACTTC.

The chain uses TRBV10-3 and TRBJ1-6; no clear D gene. Germline V gene sequence: CDR1 ENHRY, CDR2 SYGVKD. Trimming pared 1 base from V and 13 bases from J, leaving 11 bases between. The length of the CDR3 is 13 residues. The CDR3 DNA sequence: TGTGCCATCAGTGAGTACGAGGGAAGTCCCCTCCACTTT. Translating it yields CAISEYEGSPLHF.

As regards this clone: A junction end diverges from the germline sequence, so it may reflect a read error. The rearrangement uses TRBV18 and TRBJ2-3; D possibly corresponds to TRBD1 (6 bases). CDR3 size: 16 residues. Germline V gives CDR1 KGHSH, CDR2 LQKENI. CDR3 region: CASSAPRRGSTDTQYF. CDR3 DNA: TGTGCCAGCTCAGCACCTCGCAGGGGAAGCACAGATACGCAGTATTTT.

This sequence joins TRBV19 and TRBJ2-7, with D perhaps TRBD1 (5 bases). Trimming cost V 3 bases and J 5 bases, with 11 bases left between them. Germline V gene lookup returns CDR1 LNHDA and CDR2 SQIVND (reference sequence). The CDR3 is 13 residues long. The CDR3 DNA reads TGTGCCAGTAGTATGAATAGGGGAAACGAGCAGTACTTC. Amino acids: CASSMNRGNEQYF.

V gene TRBV30 combines with J gene TRBJ1-3; 8 bases align to TRBD1. Germline loops: CDR1 GTSNPN, CDR2 SVGIG (reference sequence). The CDR3 covers 17 residues. V shed 4 bases, J shed 0 bases, and the junction held 11 bases outside the gene matches. The DNA for the CDR3 is TGTGCCTGGAAAAGCGGACAGGGCCCACTCTCTGGAAACACCATATATTTT. This sequence encodes CAWKSGQGPLSGNTIYF.

This chain uses TRBV27 with TRBJ2-3; 8 bases are a match to TRBD2. The V gene end was trimmed by 6 bases and the J gene end by 6 bases; junction bases not matched to a gene: 8. Germline lookup yields CDR1 MNHEY and CDR2 SMNVEV (reference sequence). The CDR3 length is 14 residues. CDR3 sequence (DNA): TGTGCCAGCAGCTTCGCCTTAGCGGGGGATACGCAGTATTTT. This codes for CASSFALAGDTQYF.

The chain is built from TRBV7-9 and TRBJ1-2; TRBD1 matches at 7 bases. Germline CDR1 reads SEHNR; CDR2 reads FQNEAQ (reference sequence). The CDR3 is 14 amino acids. The junction had 9 bases not matched to a gene; V was cut back by 5 bases and J by 6 bases. CDR3 coding DNA: TGTGCCAGCAGCGCCCGGGACAGACAACATGGCTACACCTTC. This sequence encodes CASSARDRQHGYTF.

The chain employs TRBV5-1 and TRBJ2-7, with 9 bases identical to TRBD2. The V and J ends lost 4 bases and 3 bases, in that order; junction bases with no gene match: 8. Germline CDR1 is SGHRS and CDR2 is YFSETQ. This CDR3 contains 15 residues. CDR3 sequence: CASSLIAGEGYEQYF. In nucleotides, the CDR3 is TGCGCCAGCAGCCTAATAGCGGGAGAGGGCTACGAGCAGTACTTC.

This sequence joins TRBV4-3 and TRBJ2-1; D may be TRBD2 (7 bases). V lost 4 bases and J 5 bases, leaving 12 bases between the germline ends. Per germline, CDR1 LGHNA and CDR2 YSLEER. CDR3 length: 14 residues. CDR3: CASSRQGGDNEQFF. In DNA form, the CDR3 reads TGCGCCAGCAGCCGGCAAGGGGGGGACAATGAGCAGTTCTTC.

The CDR3 DNA reads TGTGCCAGCAGTCAGCGGGAGGGCGGCACAGATACGCAGTATTTT. This gives the protein CASSQREGGTDTQYF. The chain combines TRBV28 with TRBJ2-3; 10 nucleotides match TRBD2. This CDR3 is built from 15 residues. The germline gives CDR1 MDHEN, CDR2 SYDVKM. V lost 5 bases and J lost 1; bases outside the gene matches: 3.

V usage is TRBV5-1 and J usage is TRBJ2-5, with a weak D call TRBD2 (6 bases). The CDR3 is made up of 15 amino acids. The germline gives CDR1 SGHRS, CDR2 YFSETQ. The V end was cut by 4 bases, the J end by 2 bases, with 15 bases between. As DNA, the CDR3 is TGCGCCAGCAGCCTCGGGACTGGTAGACAAGAGACCCAGTACTTC. Its protein is CASSLGTGRQETQYF. The full variable domain, its missing parts supplied by reference TRBV5-1 and TRBJ2-5, is KAGVTQTPRYLIKTRGQQVTLSCSPISGHRSVSWYQQTPGQGLQFLFEYFSETQRNKGNFPGRFSGRQFSNSRSEMNVSTLELGDSALYLCASSLGTGRQETQYFGPGTRLLVL.

The rearrangement uses TRBV30 and TRBJ1-6, with 7 nucleotides matching TRBD1. The J segment lost 5 bases and the V segment lost 7 bases, leaving 5 bases of the junction unmatched. The CDR3 runs 13 residues. Germline loops: CDR1 GTSNPN, CDR2 SVGIG (reference sequence). The CDR3 nucleotides read TGTGCCTCTTCGGGACAGCATAATTCACCCCTCCACTTT. This translates into CASSGQHNSPLHF.

The J gene is TRBJ2-3, the V gene TRBV28; 9 bases agree with TRBD2. CDR1 is MDHEN, CDR2 SYDVKM, per germline. V lost 4 bases, J lost 7 bases, and 12 bases stayed unmatched. The CDR3 extends over 16 amino acids. DNA of the CDR3: TGTGCCAGCAGTTCCCTAGCGGGGAGGGCCTACTATACGCAGTATTTT. Translation: CASSSLAGRAYYTQYF.

The rearrangement links TRBV11-2 to TRBJ2-5, with 7 bases that match TRBD2. The CDR3 runs 15 residues. V trimming: 4 bases; J trimming: 4 bases; junction bases outside the gene matches: 9. Germline lookup yields CDR1 SGHAT and CDR2 FQNNGV. This CDR3 reads CASSSSERGGETQYF. CDR3 DNA: TGTGCCAGCAGCTCCTCGGAGCGGGGAGGAGAGACCCAGTACTTC.

V gene TRBV4-1 combines with J gene TRBJ2-7; the D gene is possibly TRBD2 (6 bases). Trimming removed 1 base at V and 3 bases at J, with 19 bases between. This CDR3 region has 17 residues. Germline V gives CDR1 MGHRA, CDR2 YSYEKL. In DNA form, the CDR3 reads TGCGCCAGCAGCCAAGGCTTTTTCGGAGCGGGCCTCTACGAGCAGTACTTC. The encoded protein is CASSQGFFGAGLYEQYF.

The chain is built from TRBV9 and TRBJ2-2; D is ambiguous. Germline values: CDR1 SGDLS, CDR2 YYNGEE. There are 15 residues in the CDR3. V lost 2 bases to trimming and J lost 2 bases, with 10 bases between them. The CDR3 sequence is CASSVGRFNTGELFF. The CDR3 DNA follows: TGTGCCAGCAGCGTGGGCAGGTTTAACACCGGGGAGCTGTTTTTT.